The 2 T cell receptor beta chains in this list originate from one sample, sequenced in a study of blood T cell repertoires in COVID-19. TCRdb's copy holds only in-frame clones and misses some; the assay was immunoSEQ multiplex PCR. In the table there are some 80,000 clones, roughly 82% of which are singletons. The sample comprised peripheral blood. The receptors come from a woman over 75 with active or convalescent COVID-19.

This clone was seen a few times. CDR3 DNA: TGTGCCAGCAGAGGCAGGGGGACAATGAACACTGAAGCTTTCTTT. Translation gives CASRGRGTMNTEAFF. The chain uses TRBV7-9 and TRBJ1-1; 7 bases are a match to TRBD1. The V segment lost 6 bases and the J segment 0 bases; nucleotides outside the gene matches: 7. The V gene's germline CDR1 is SEHNR and CDR2 FQNEAQ (reference sequence). CDR3 length: 15 residues.

The V call is TRBV3-1 (or the pseudogene TRBV3-2), the J call TRBJ2-7; D is perhaps TRBD1 (6 bases). CDR3 length equals 15 residues. Germline V gene data show CDR1 as LGHDT and CDR2 as YNNKEL (reference sequence). The ends were cut back, 4 bases at V and 1 base at J, with 14 bases in the middle. The CDR3 bases are TGTGCCAGCAGCCCTACACAGGGAGCTTCCTACGAGCAGTACTTC. Amino acid sequence: CASSPTQGASYEQYF.